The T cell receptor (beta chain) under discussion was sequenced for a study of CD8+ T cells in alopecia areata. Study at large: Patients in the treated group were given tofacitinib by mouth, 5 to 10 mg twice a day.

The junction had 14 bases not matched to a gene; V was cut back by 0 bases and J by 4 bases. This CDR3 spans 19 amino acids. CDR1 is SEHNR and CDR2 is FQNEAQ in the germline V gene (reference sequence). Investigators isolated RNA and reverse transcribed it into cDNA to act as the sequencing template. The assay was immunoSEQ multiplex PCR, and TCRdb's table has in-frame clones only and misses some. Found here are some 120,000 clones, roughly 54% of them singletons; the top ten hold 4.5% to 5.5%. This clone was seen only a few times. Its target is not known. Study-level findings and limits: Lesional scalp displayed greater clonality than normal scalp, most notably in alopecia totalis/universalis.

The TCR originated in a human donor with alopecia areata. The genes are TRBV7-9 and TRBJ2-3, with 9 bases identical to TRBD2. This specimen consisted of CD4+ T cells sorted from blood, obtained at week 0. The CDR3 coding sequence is TGTGCCAGCAGCTTAGCCCCGAGGGGCGGGAGGGCCGTGGCAGATACGCAGTATTTT. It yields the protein CASSLAPRGGRAVADTQYF.